Shown below are 17 T cell receptor beta chains from a single sample sequenced in a study of beta chain features in type 1 diabetes (dated by TCRdb to the late 2010s). Preparation of the library involved the immunoSEQ multiplex PCR assay. The High Capacity cDNA Reverse Transcription Kit was used to reverse transcribe all of the isolated RNA, meaning that expressed TCRB transcripts were what got sequenced. Not all clones reach the TCRdb copy of this immuneACCESS table, which keeps in-frame sequences only. Checked studies attribute under half of the gap to unresolved V genes and leave the rest unexplained. Here the sample has fewer than 200,000 clones; about 13% occur a single time. The ten biggest clones cover less than 0.7% of the sample. Specimen: central memory CD4+ T cells from blood. The receptor source for this set is a woman aged 18 to 35 in good health.

This clone occurred a few times. The V call is TRBV15, the J call TRBJ2-1; no reliable D call. Germline V gene sequence: CDR1 LNHNV, CDR2 YYDKDF (reference sequence). The CDR3 totals 16 residues. The V and J ends lost 4 bases and 0 bases respectively, with 13 bases between them. As DNA, the CDR3 is TGTGCCACCAGCACGACTTTGAAAGGCTCCTACAATGAGCAGTTCTTC. Translating it yields CATSTTLKGSYNEQFF. Using reference TRBV15 and TRBJ2-1 for the parts outside the CDR3, the full variable domain is DAMVIQNPRYQVTQFGKPVTLSCSQTLNHNVMYWYQQKSSQAPKLLFHYYDKDFNNEADTPDNFQSRRPNTSFCFLDIRSPGLGDTAMYLCATSTTLKGSYNEQFFGPGTRLTVL.

This clone was counted between two and nine times. The V call is TRBV19, the J call TRBJ2-1; 9 nucleotides agree with TRBD2. The CDR3 runs to 18 residues. Germline V gene data show CDR1 as LNHDA and CDR2 as SQIVND (reference sequence). Trimming cost V 0 bases and J 8 bases; bases outside gene matches: 14. This CDR3 is CASSIEVSGRGYIDEQFF. The CDR3 nucleotides are TGTGCCAGTAGTATAGAGGTTAGCGGGAGAGGTTACATCGATGAGCAGTTCTTC. Complete variable domain (other parts from reference TRBV19 and TRBJ2-1): DGGITQSPKYLFRKEGQNVTLSCEQNLNHDAMYWYRQDPGQGLRLIYYSQIVNDFQKGDIAEGYSVSREKKESFPLTVTSAQKNPTAFYLCASSIEVSGRGYIDEQFFGPGTRLTVL.

V and J are TRBV4-2 and TRBJ2-7; 7 nucleotides align to TRBD2. The trim removed 3 bases at V and 4 bases at J, leaving 9 bases unmatched. CDR1 is LGHNA, CDR2 YNFKEQ, per germline. The CDR3 sequence is 15 residues long. As DNA, the CDR3 is TGTGCCAGCAGCCAGAGTTCTAGCGGTCTTTACGAGCAGTACTTC. This translates into CASSQSSSGLYEQYF.

This clone showed up just a few times. The rearrangement links TRBV7-9 to TRBJ2-2; 9 nucleotides agree with TRBD2. CDR1 is SEHNR, CDR2 FQNEAQ, per germline (reference sequence). The V gene end was trimmed by 1 base and the J gene end by 5 bases; junction bases not matched to a gene: 11. This CDR3 region has 18 residues. The CDR3 region has the DNA TGTGCCAGCAGCTTAGGGGGTGGACTAGCGCTTCAAACCGGGGAGCTGTTTTTT. Its protein product is CASSLGGGLALQTGELFF.

This clone was counted between two and nine times. The chain carries TRBV7-8 and TRBJ2-7; D is undetermined. From germline, CDR1 is SGHVS and CDR2 FQNEAQ. The V gene lost 4 bases and the J gene lost 6 bases, with 13 bases spanning the gap. The CDR3 loop spans 13 amino acids. Here the CDR3 DNA reads TGTGCCAGCAGCTCCCTCCTAGGATCCGAGCAGTACTTC. This encodes CASSSLLGSEQYF.

This clone came up a few times. The rearrangement links TRBV7-9 to TRBJ2-7, with D possibly matching TRBD2 (6 bases). The CDR3 runs 15 residues. The V end was cut by 4 bases, the J end by 5 bases, with 18 bases between. CDR1 is SEHNR, CDR2 FQNEAQ, per germline (reference sequence). CDR3 region: CASSWGRSDLNEQYF. The CDR3 DNA is TGTGCCAGCAGCTGGGGGAGGTCGGACCTCAACGAGCAGTACTTC. The full variable domain, rest sourced from reference TRBV7-9 and TRBJ2-7, is DTGVSQNPRHKITKRGQNVTFRCDPISEHNRLYWYRQTLGQGPEFLTYFQNEAQLEKSRLLSDRFSAERPKGSFSTLEIQRTEQGDSAMYLCASSWGRSDLNEQYFGPGTRLTVT.

The chain couples TRBV4-1 to TRBJ1-4; D remains unclear. The V gene lost 0 bases and the J gene lost 0 bases, with 8 bases spanning the gap. The CDR3 is 16 amino acids. Germline CDR1 reads MGHRA; CDR2 reads YSYEKL. The CDR3 loop reads CASSQDSGTTNEKLFF. DNA for the CDR3: TGCGCCAGCAGCCAAGATTCGGGGACAACTAATGAAAAACTGTTTTTT.

The V and J genes are TRBV30 and TRBJ2-1; 12 bases map to TRBD1. V shed 0 bases and J 7 bases; nucleotides not matched to a gene: 7. The germline CDR1 and CDR2 sequences are GTSNPN and SVGIG (reference sequence). This CDR3 contains 16 residues. The CDR3: CAWSVKGTGGRNEQFF. CDR3 nucleotide sequence: TGTGCCTGGAGTGTAAAAGGGACAGGGGGCAGGAATGAGCAGTTCTTC.

The gene calls are TRBV6-1 and TRBJ1-2; D is unresolved. CDR3 size: 12 residues. The germline V gene encodes CDR1 MNHNS and CDR2 SASEGT. Trimming shortened V by 5 bases and J by 2 bases, and 6 bases separated the two germline ends. DNA of the CDR3: TGTGCCAGCAGTTCACGGAACTATGGCTACACCTTC. Translation: CASSSRNYGYTF.

Comments on this clone: The identical CDR3 is also encoded by other nucleotide sequences in the sample. The chain is built from TRBV6-1 and TRBJ2-5, with 10 bases matching TRBD1. Germline loops: CDR1 MNHNS, CDR2 SASEGT. The CDR3 extends over 13 amino acids. V shed 5 bases and J 5 bases; nucleotides not matched to a gene: 2. The CDR3 nucleotides are TGTGCCAGCAGTCGGGACAGGGGTGAGACCCAGTACTTC. This translates into CASSRDRGETQYF.

This sequence joins TRBV28 and TRBJ1-2; 10 bases align to TRBD1. After removal of 8 bases from V and 4 bases from J, the junction contained 7 bases not matched to a gene. The CDR3 length is 14 residues. Germline V gene data show CDR1 as MDHEN and CDR2 as SYDVKM. The CDR3 DNA is TGTGCCAGCGGCAGGGACAGGGGAGGCTATGGCTACACCTTC. It yields the protein CASGRDRGGYGYTF.

This clone was seen more than once but under ten times. The chain is built from TRBV9 and TRBJ2-4, with D possibly being TRBD2 (5 bases). Germline CDR1 reads SGDLS; CDR2 reads YYNGEE. The CDR3 has 14 amino acids. Trimming stripped 4 bases from V and 5 bases from J, with 13 bases between. The CDR3 nucleotides are TGTGCCAGCAGCCCCTCGGGAACCGAAAACATTCAGTACTTC. Protein: CASSPSGTENIQYF. The full variable domain, completed using reference TRBV9 and TRBJ2-4, is DSGVTQTPKHLITATGQRVTLRCSPRSGDLSVYWYQQSLDQGLQFLIQYYNGEERAKGNILERFSAQQFPDLHSELNLSSLELGDSALYFCASSPSGTENIQYFGAGTRLSVL.

This clone turned up a few times. The chain carries TRBV4-3 and TRBJ1-4; 9 bases agree with TRBD1. Germline CDR1 and CDR2: LGHNA and YSLEER. Trimming removed 2 bases from V and 4 bases from J; junction bases left unmatched: 20. The CDR3 length is 21 residues. The CDR3 region has the DNA TGCGCCAGCAGCCAAATAGGATCGACAGGGGGGATGTTTGGTGGTAATGAAAAACTGTTTTTT. It is translated as CASSQIGSTGGMFGGNEKLFF.

The chain has TRBV27 and TRBJ2-5, with TRBD1 matching 8 bases. There are 14 residues in the CDR3. The germline V gene encodes CDR1 MNHEY and CDR2 SMNVEV (reference sequence). With V trimmed by 4 bases and J by 7 bases, 8 bases remained unmatched. CDR3 loop: CASSWDRSQGTQYF. The CDR3 DNA sequence: TGTGCCAGCAGTTGGGACAGGTCCCAGGGGACCCAGTACTTC.

Comments on this clone: Other DNA sequences of this sample code for an identical CDR3. The chain couples TRBV9 to TRBJ2-5; 7 bases are a match to TRBD2. The CDR3 loop spans 15 amino acids. Germline CDR1 reads SGDLS; CDR2 reads YYNGEE. V shed 0 bases, J shed 5 bases, and the junction held 7 bases outside the gene matches. The CDR3 region is CASSVGAGPQETQYF. The CDR3 bases are TGTGCCAGCAGCGTAGGAGCGGGGCCCCAGGAGACCCAGTACTTC.

There are a few counts of this clone. V usage is TRBV28 and J usage is TRBJ2-3; 10 positions match TRBD1. The CDR3 extends over 16 amino acids. Trimming removed 3 bases from V and 6 bases from J; junction bases left unmatched: 9. CDR1 MDHEN and CDR2 SYDVKM come from the germline V gene. The CDR3: CASSFVSGQGFDTQYF. CDR3 sequence (DNA): TGTGCCAGCAGTTTCGTGTCGGGACAGGGGTTCGATACGCAGTATTTT.

About this clone: Different DNA sequences within this sample yield the same CDR3. The chain has TRBV5-1 and TRBJ2-1, with 12 bases fitting TRBD2. The trim removed 3 bases at V and 8 bases at J, leaving 6 bases unmatched. Germline CDR1 SGHRS, CDR2 YFSETQ. The CDR3 runs 15 residues. CDR3 coding DNA: TGCGCCAGCAGCTCCAGACTAGCGGGAGATGATGAGCAGTTCTTC. This encodes CASSSRLAGDDEQFF.